This T cell receptor beta chain came from a study of cytomegalovirus exposure and HLA in healthy donors. Study-level points and caveats: A later analysis linked a missense variant in DCLRE1C to the trimming of TCR beta V and J genes. Many donors carried some public TCRs, although rarity characterized most TCR sequences. Several of the most significant clusters appeared, in a later analysis, to be linked to common viral pathogens. It was confirmed in vitro that a few of the CMV-associated chains were specific for CMV antigens.

J was trimmed by 5 bases and V by 1 base; bases with no gene match: 2. This CDR3 has 14 residues. CDR1 is LGHNA, CDR2 YNFKEQ, per germline. The PCR ran on 60 Vbeta and 13 Jbeta primers. Here immunoSEQ multiplex PCR was the method, and the copy in TCRdb shows in-frame clones only, minus some. This sample yields roughly 150,000 clones, of which 65% to 90% are seen a single time; 2.3% belongs to the top ten. Note on this clone: Its antigen is not known.

The receptor was isolated from a male donor in good health and CMV-seronegative. The sequencing sample was made of PBMCs. The chain has TRBV4-2 and TRBJ1-1; 9 bases map to TRBD1. For the CDR3, the DNA is TGTGCCAGCAGCCAAGGGGACAGGGAAACTGAAGCTTTCTTT. Amino acids: CASSQGDRETEAFF.